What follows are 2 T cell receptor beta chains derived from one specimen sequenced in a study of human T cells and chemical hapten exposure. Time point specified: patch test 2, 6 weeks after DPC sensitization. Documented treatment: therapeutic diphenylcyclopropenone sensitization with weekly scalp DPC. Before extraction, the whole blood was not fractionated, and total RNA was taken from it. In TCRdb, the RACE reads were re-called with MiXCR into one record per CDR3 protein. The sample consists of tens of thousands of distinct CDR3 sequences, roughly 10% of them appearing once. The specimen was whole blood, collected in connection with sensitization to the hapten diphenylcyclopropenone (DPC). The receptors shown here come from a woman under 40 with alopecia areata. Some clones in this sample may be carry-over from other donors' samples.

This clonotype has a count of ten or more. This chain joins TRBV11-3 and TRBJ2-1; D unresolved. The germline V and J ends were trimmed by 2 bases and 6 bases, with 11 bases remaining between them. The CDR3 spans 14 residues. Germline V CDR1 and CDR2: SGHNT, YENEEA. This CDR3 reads CASSLKGPGNEQFF. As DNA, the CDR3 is TGTGCCAGCAGCTTAAAGGGTCCGGGCAATGAGCAGTTCTTC.

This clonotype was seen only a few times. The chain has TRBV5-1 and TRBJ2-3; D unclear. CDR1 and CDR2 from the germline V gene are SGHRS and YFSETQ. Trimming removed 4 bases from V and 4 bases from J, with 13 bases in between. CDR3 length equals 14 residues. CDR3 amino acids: CASSRLVLADTQYF. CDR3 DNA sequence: TGCGCCAGCAGCCGCTTAGTACTCGCAGATACGCAGTATTTT.